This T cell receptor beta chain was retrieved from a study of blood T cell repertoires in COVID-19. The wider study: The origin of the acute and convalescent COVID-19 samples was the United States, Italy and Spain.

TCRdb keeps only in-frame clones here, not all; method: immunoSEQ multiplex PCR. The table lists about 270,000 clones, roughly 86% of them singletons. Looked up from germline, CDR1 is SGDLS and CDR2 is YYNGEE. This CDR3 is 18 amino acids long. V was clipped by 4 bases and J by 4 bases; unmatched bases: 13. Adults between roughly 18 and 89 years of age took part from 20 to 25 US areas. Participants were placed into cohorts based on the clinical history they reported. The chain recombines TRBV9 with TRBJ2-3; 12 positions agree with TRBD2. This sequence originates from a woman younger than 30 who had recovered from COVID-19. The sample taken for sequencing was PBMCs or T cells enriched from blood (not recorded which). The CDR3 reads CASSPQGASGGAPDTQYF. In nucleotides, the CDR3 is TGTGCCAGCAGCCCACAGGGGGCTAGCGGGGGGGCCCCAGATACGCAGTATTTT. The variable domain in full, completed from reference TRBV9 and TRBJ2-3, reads DSGVTQTPKHLITATGQRVTLRCSPRSGDLSVYWYQQSLDQGLQFLIQYYNGEERAKGNILERFSAQQFPDLHSELNLSSLELGDSALYFCASSPQGASGGAPDTQYFGPGTRLTVL.